The 8 T cell receptor beta chains given below trace back to one sample, sequenced in a study of patients and donors after allogeneic stem cell transplantation. TCRdb reprocessed the RT-PCR reads with MiXCR, giving one entry per CDR3 protein. The sample consists of 90,000 to 130,000 distinct CDR3 sequences, about a third of them appearing once. Material: blood, either unsorted or a sorted T cell fraction (not recorded which). All receptors come from a human donor who was either an allogeneic HSCT recipient or a stem cell or donor lymphocyte infusion donor (not recorded which). It is not recorded whose cells these are; they may come from a transplant donor.

This clonotype was detected a few times. The chain links TRBV6-5 to TRBJ1-3, with D maybe TRBD1 (5 bases). V lost 0 bases and J lost 0, with 9 bases in between. CDR1 is MNHEY, CDR2 SVGAGI, per germline. The CDR3 is 16 amino acids. This CDR3 reads CASSYSPGLSGNTIYF. Written as DNA, the CDR3 is TGTGCCAGCAGTTACTCCCCAGGGCTCTCTGGAAACACCATATATTTT.

This clonotype was found once. The chain is built from TRBV21-1 and TRBJ2-5; the table's D call of TRBD2 was not tested on the DNA. TRBV21-1 is a pseudogene locus. This CDR3 region has 13 residues. In DNA, the CDR3 is TGTGCCTCACATCGGACTAGATCAGAGACCCAGTACTTC. Translated, it gives CASHRTRSETQYF.

The chain recombines TRBV5-1 with TRBJ1-6, with D maybe TRBD1 (5 bases). The CDR3 totals 14 residues. The germline gives CDR1 SGHRS, CDR2 YFSETQ. V was trimmed by 4 bases and J by 9 bases, leaving 14 bases between them. The CDR3 here is CASSPRVGGSPLHF. CDR3 DNA: TGCGCCAGCAGCCCAAGGGTCGGGGGTTCACCCCTCCACTTT. The full variable domain, rest sourced from reference TRBV5-1 and TRBJ1-6, is KAGVTQTPRYLIKTRGQQVTLSCSPISGHRSVSWYQQTPGQGLQFLFEYFSETQRNKGNFPGRFSGRQFSNSRSEMNVSTLELGDSALYLCASSPRVGGSPLHFGNGTRLTVT.

In this sample, this clonotype turned up a few times. This chain connects TRBV12-3 or TRBV12-4 to TRBJ1-5; 7 positions match TRBD1. This CDR3 spans 14 amino acids. After removal of 6 bases from V and 3 bases from J, the junction contained 5 bases not matched to a gene. CDR3 sequence: CASSNTGDNQPQHF. As DNA, the CDR3 is TGTGCCAGCAGCAATACAGGGGACAATCAGCCCCAGCATTTT.

This clonotype was seen a few times. The V gene is TRBV28, the J gene TRBJ2-2, with a possible D match to TRBD2 (5 bases). The CDR3 length is 14 residues. V lost 5 bases to trimming and J lost 5 bases, with 12 bases between them. The germline V gene has CDR1 MDHEN and CDR2 SYDVKM. DNA for the CDR3: TGTGCCAGCAGTCCCGCCCGGGAAACCGGGGAGCTGTTTTTT. Translated, it gives CASSPARETGELFF.

This clonotype was found a few times. The V and J genes are TRBV11-3 and TRBJ1-4, with D possibly matching TRBD1 (5 bases). The length of the CDR3 is 14 residues. CDR1 and CDR2 (germline): SGHNT, YENEEA. V gave up 4 bases and J gave up 7 bases, with 13 bases separating them. The CDR3, as DNA: TGTGCCAGCAGCTACCCCGGGGGAACTGAAAAACTGTTTTTT. Protein product: CASSYPGGTEKLFF.

This clonotype was observed a handful of times. The chain carries TRBV7-8 and TRBJ1-6, with 7 bases lining up with TRBD1. J gave up 10 bases and V 3 bases, and 6 bases lay outside the gene matches. The germline V gene has CDR1 SGHVS and CDR2 FQNEAQ. CDR3 length: 14 amino acids. This CDR3 reads CASSFTGDTSPLHF. CDR3 nucleotides: TGTGCCAGCAGCTTTACAGGGGATACATCACCCCTCCACTTT.

V gene TRBV29-1 combines with J gene TRBJ2-5; D uncertain. This CDR3 is built from 10 residues. The V gene's germline CDR1 is SQVTM and CDR2 ANQGSEA. Trimming pared 6 bases from V and 1 base from J, leaving 3 bases between. CDR3 DNA sequence: TGCAGCGTGTTCCAAGAGACCCAGTACTTC. This codes for CSVFQETQYF.